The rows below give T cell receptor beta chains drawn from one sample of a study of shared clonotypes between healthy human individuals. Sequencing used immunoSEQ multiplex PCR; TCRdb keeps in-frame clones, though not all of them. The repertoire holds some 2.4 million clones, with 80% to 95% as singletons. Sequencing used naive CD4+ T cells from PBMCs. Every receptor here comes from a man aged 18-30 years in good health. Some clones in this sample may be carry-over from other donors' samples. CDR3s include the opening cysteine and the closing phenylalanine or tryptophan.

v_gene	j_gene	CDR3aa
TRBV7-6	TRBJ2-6	CASSETVNSGANVLTF
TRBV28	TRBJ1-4	CASSWLQGTTEKLFF
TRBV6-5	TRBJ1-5	CASSRSSNQPQHF
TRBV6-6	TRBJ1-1	CASSPGGRAFF
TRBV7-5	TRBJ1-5	CAGWDPSNQPQHF
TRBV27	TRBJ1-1	CASSLSQVNTEAFF
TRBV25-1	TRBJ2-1	CASSAHMPEQFF
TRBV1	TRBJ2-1	CTSSLPRPGANEQFF
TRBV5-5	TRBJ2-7	CASSFWDEQYF
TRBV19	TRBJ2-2	CASSSGRERQTGELFF
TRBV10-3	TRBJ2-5	CAIRIQGSETQYF
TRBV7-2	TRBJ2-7	CASSLEGVGSSYEQYF
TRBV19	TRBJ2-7	CASSNAPDRLVHEQYF
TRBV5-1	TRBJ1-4	CASSLAGQFAGELFF
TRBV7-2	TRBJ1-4	CASSFVGKSEKLFF
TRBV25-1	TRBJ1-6	CASRRTEYNSPLHF
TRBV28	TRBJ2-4	CASSPPPAAKNIQYF
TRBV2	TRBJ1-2	CASRLDRLNYGYTF
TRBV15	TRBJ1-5	CATTLRAQGQPQHF
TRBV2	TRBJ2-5	CASSESSTGRTQYF
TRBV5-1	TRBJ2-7	CASSPAGPATEQYF
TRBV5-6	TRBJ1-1	CASSPGRVSRRTEAFF
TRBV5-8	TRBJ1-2	CASNEGLPSNYGYTF
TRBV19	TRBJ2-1	CASSIKGRLNGNEQFF
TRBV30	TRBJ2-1	CAWNSGSSSYNEQFF
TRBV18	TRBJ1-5	CASSPQGGGNQPQHF
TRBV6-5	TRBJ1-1	CASQQGSGEAFF
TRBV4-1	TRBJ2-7	CASSQGTSATYEQYF
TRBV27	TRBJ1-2	CASSLQGQYGYTF
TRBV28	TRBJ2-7	CASSLLYRVDDEQYF
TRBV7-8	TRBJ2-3	CASSLEGRGPDTQYF
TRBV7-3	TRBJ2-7	CASSLAGADYEQYF
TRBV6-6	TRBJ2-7	CASTSGGVGEQYF
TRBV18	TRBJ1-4	CASSPQGGLNEKLFF
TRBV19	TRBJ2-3	CASSPRLAGEPDTQYF
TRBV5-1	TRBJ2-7	CASSPGGSPYEQYF
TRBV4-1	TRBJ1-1	CASSQGSGLRVNTEAFF